The 2 T cell receptor beta chains listed next were all sequenced from one sample in a study of cytomegalovirus exposure and HLA in healthy donors. Data came from immunoSEQ multiplex PCR; TCRdb stores just in-frame clones and leaves some out. The data show 250,000 to 300,000 clones, nearly 90% seen once. Sequenced input: PBMCs. The receptors stem from a young woman in good health and CMV-seronegative.

This clone was seen once. The chain uses TRBV6-1 and TRBJ2-5, with 8 nucleotides matching TRBD2. CDR3 size: 15 residues. Trimming removed 6 bases from V and 2 bases from J; junction bases left unmatched: 8. Germline loops: CDR1 MNHNS, CDR2 SASEGT. The CDR3 nucleotides read TGTGCCAGCAGGCGAGCAGCGGGGGTTCAAGAGACCCAGTACTTC. It encodes CASRRAAGVQETQYF.

This clone was seen only once. The chain links TRBV5-6 to TRBJ2-3, with D possibly being TRBD1 (6 bases). The CDR3 covers 14 residues. Germline V gene data show CDR1 as SGHDT and CDR2 as YYEEEE. Trimming cost V 4 bases and J 1 base, with 10 bases left between them. In DNA form, the CDR3 reads TGTGCCAGCAGCCGGGGACAAGGCACAGATACGCAGTATTTT. Translation gives CASSRGQGTDTQYF.